This TCR beta chain was sequenced during a study of blood T cell repertoires in COVID-19. Study information: Italy, Spain and the United States were the sources of the convalescent and acute COVID-19 samples. Nucleic acid was either cDNA or gDNA, and it came from T cells, B-cell-depleted T cells, or PBMCs.

This CDR3 is built from 16 residues. Germline V gives CDR1 SGHRS, CDR2 YFSETQ. V was cut by 1 base and J by 4 bases, with 16 bases left in between. Source study methods: Reference gene primer amplification yielded estimated nucleated cell counts. Assay: immunoSEQ multiplex PCR; the TCRdb copy retains only in-frame clones and omits some. V, J and clone size were drawn from that table, and D and trimming were deduced from the DNA. The data contain 40,000 to 50,000 clones, roughly four fifths of them singletons. The sequence was collected from an elderly woman with acute or convalescent COVID-19. The chain joins TRBV5-1 to TRBJ2-3; the D gene is possibly TRBD2 (5 bases). The sequencing input was peripheral blood. CDR3 loop: CASSLMAPRGPDTQYF. The CDR3 DNA reads TGCGCCAGCAGCTTGATGGCCCCTCGAGGGCCAGATACGCAGTATTTT. The full variable domain, rest sourced from reference TRBV5-1 and TRBJ2-3, is KAGVTQTPRYLIKTRGQQVTLSCSPISGHRSVSWYQQTPGQGLQFLFEYFSETQRNKGNFPGRFSGRQFSNSRSEMNVSTLELGDSALYLCASSLMAPRGPDTQYFGPGTRLTVL.